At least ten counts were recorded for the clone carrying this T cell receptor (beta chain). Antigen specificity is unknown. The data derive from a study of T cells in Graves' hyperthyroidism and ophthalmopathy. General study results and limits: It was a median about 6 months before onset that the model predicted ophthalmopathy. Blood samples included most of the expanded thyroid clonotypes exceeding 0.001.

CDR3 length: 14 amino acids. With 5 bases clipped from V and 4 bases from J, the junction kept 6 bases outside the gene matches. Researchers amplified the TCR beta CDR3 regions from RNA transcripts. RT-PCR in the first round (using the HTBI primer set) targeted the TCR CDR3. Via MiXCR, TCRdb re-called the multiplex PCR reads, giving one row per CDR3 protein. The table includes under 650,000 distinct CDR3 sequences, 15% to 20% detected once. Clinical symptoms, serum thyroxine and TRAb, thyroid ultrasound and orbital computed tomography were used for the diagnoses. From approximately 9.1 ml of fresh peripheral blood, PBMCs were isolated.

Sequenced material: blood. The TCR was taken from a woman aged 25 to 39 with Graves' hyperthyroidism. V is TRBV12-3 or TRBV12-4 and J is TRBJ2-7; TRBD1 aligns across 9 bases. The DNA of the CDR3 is TGTGCCAGCAGTCCTGGGACAGGGAAATACGAGCAGTACTTC. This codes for CASSPGTGKYEQYF.